This entry lists 29 T cell receptor beta chains sequenced from one sample in a study of OX40 agonist ivuxolimab in advanced cancers. Receptor libraries were prepared by the immunoSEQ multiplex PCR assay. TCRdb retrieved this table from immuneACCESS and kept in-frame rearrangements only. Not all clones are present; in checked studies, unresolved V genes account for under half, and no reason is known for the remainder. This sample lists about 91,000 clones; around four fifths were detected once. More than 0.95% of the sample rests with the top ten. The sample was CD4+ or CD8+ T cells sorted from blood, taken in a trial of the OX40 agonist ivuxolimab. Source of these receptors: an adult with an advanced solid tumor such as melanoma, head and neck, liver or kidney cancer.

With respect to this clone: The junction shows a germline mismatch at one end, possibly a read error. CDR3 nucleotide sequence: TGCGCCAGCAGCCAACTAACACAGGGGTCTTTTTCAACCCTCCACTTT. Translated: CASSQLTQGSFSTLHF. V and J are TRBV4-3 and TRBJ1-6; 7 nucleotides align to TRBD1. Germline CDR1 and CDR2: LGHNA and YSLEER. The CDR3 totals 16 residues.

The chain has TRBV7-9 and TRBJ2-5; D might be TRBD2 (5 bases). The CDR3 spans 14 residues. Germline assignment: CDR1 SEHNR and CDR2 FQNEAQ (reference sequence). The V end was cut by 1 base, the J end by 10 bases, with 16 bases between. The CDR3 region is CASSLEGIWRHQYF. In DNA, the CDR3 is TGTGCCAGCAGCTTAGAGGGCATTTGGAGGCACCAGTACTTC.

The rearrangement uses TRBV13 and TRBJ1-2, with 7 bases that match TRBD1. CDR1 and CDR2 from the germline V gene are PRHDT and FYEKMQ (reference sequence). The CDR3 sequence is 15 residues long. J was trimmed by 0 bases and V by 1 base; bases with no gene match: 2. The CDR3 nucleotides read TGTGCCAGCAGCTTAGAGGGACAGTCTAACTATGGCTACACCTTC. This gives the protein CASSLEGQSNYGYTF.

The chain carries TRBV5-1 and TRBJ1-1; TRBD1 might be the D (5 bases). In germline, CDR1 is SGHRS, CDR2 YFSETQ. The CDR3 is made up of 14 amino acids. The ends were cut back, 0 bases at V and 5 bases at J, with 11 bases in the middle. The chain's CDR3 is CASSLGLEGTEAFF. DNA of the CDR3: TGCGCCAGCAGCTTGGGACTGGAGGGGACTGAAGCTTTCTTT.

This clone was observed a single time. The rearrangement links TRBV9 to TRBJ1-1, with 7 bases matching TRBD1. V was pared by 4 bases and J by 0 bases, with 12 bases of the junction left unmatched. This CDR3 has 17 amino acids. CDR1 is SGDLS and CDR2 is YYNGEE in the germline V gene. The CDR3 DNA follows: TGTGCCAGCAGCCCTCAGGGGGTCATAAGGTTGAACACTGAAGCTTTCTTT. It codes for CASSPQGVIRLNTEAFF.

The CDR3 nucleotides are TGTGCCAGCAGCTTTGGTCACACTGAAGCTTTCTTT. This gives the protein CASSFGHTEAFF. This chain links TRBV11-3 with TRBJ1-1; D is unclear. V was clipped by 3 bases and J by 3 bases, with 5 bases between them. Per germline, CDR1 SGHNT and CDR2 YENEEA. This CDR3 has 12 residues.

This rearrangement joins TRBV10-3 to TRBJ1-5; tentatively, D is TRBD1 (5 bases). Looked up from germline, CDR1 is ENHRY and CDR2 is SYGVKD. The CDR3 sequence is 14 residues long. V lost 7 bases to trimming and J lost 6 bases, with 16 bases between them. The CDR3 region has the DNA TGTGCCATCAACGCCGACAGCGGCGGTCAGCCCCAGCATTTT. This encodes CAINADSGGQPQHF.

The chain uses TRBV9 and TRBJ1-4; possible D gene TRBD1, 5 bases. V was clipped by 4 bases and J by 8 bases, with 15 bases between them. CDR3 size: 14 residues. Germline CDR1 reads SGDLS; CDR2 reads YYNGEE. CDR3 sequence: CASSSGGGSEKLFF. In DNA form, the CDR3 reads TGTGCCAGCAGCTCGGGGGGTGGGTCCGAAAAACTGTTTTTT.

The V and J genes are TRBV4-3 and TRBJ1-4; 7 nucleotides match TRBD1. Unmatched junction bases numbered 10, after V lost 1 base and J lost 8 bases. This CDR3 comprises 16 residues. CDR1 is LGHNA and CDR2 is YSLEER in the germline V gene. The CDR3 region is CASSQGQTGIAEKLFF. The CDR3 DNA follows: TGCGCCAGCAGCCAAGGGCAGACAGGGATAGCCGAAAAACTGTTTTTT.

The CDR3 nucleotides read TGTGCCAGCAGCCCAAATTGGCGGGGGCCAATTTTGACCCAGTACTTC. This sequence encodes CASSPNWRGPILTQYF. The rearrangement links TRBV4-2 to TRBJ2-5, with a tentative D call TRBD2 (7 bases). Trimming shortened V by 4 bases and J by 7 bases, and 22 bases separated the two germline ends. CDR1 and CDR2 from the germline V gene are LGHNA and YNFKEQ. The CDR3 is 16 amino acids.

The rearrangement joins TRBV10-3 to TRBJ2-1; possible D gene TRBD1, 6 bases. CDR1 is ENHRY and CDR2 is SYGVKD in the germline V gene. Trimming removed 6 bases from V and 6 bases from J, with 12 bases in between. This CDR3 spans 13 amino acids. Written as DNA, the CDR3 is TGTGCCATCAGCCAGGGGTTATCCAATGAGCAGTTCTTC. As protein: CAISQGLSNEQFF.

The genes are TRBV25-1 and TRBJ1-2, with D possibly matching TRBD1 (5 bases). V shed 6 bases and J shed 2 bases, with 7 bases lying between them. Per the germline V gene, CDR1 is MGHDK and CDR2 is SYGVNS. The CDR3 runs 12 residues. CDR3 amino acids: CASREGNYGYTF. In DNA, the CDR3 is TGTGCCAGCAGGGAGGGGAACTATGGCTACACCTTC.

This chain uses TRBV28 with TRBJ1-2; TRBD1 might be the D (5 bases). Germline values: CDR1 MDHEN, CDR2 SYDVKM. The CDR3 is made up of 11 amino acids. CDR3 DNA: TGTGTCCTGGGGGGGATCTATGGCTACACCTTC. This codes for CVLGGIYGYTF.

The chain links TRBV14 to TRBJ1-6; D is possibly TRBD1 (5 bases). This CDR3 comprises 15 residues. Germline-derived CDR1 and CDR2 are SGHDN and FVKESK. Between the trimmed V and J ends, which lost 0 bases and 9 bases, there was a span of 12 bases. The CDR3 sequence: CASSQDRGRGSPLHF. The CDR3 DNA follows: TGTGCCAGCAGCCAAGATCGGGGGAGAGGTTCACCCCTCCACTTT. Full variable domain (missing parts from reference TRBV14 and TRBJ1-6): EAGVTQFPSHSVIEKGQTVTLRCDPISGHDNLYWYRRVMGKEIKFLLHFVKESKQDESGMPNNRFLAERTGGTYSTLKVQPAELEDSGVYFCASSQDRGRGSPLHFGNGTRLTVT.

The rearrangement uses TRBV5-4 and TRBJ1-2; tentatively, D is TRBD1 (6 bases). There are 12 residues in the CDR3. Germline lookup yields CDR1 SGHNT and CDR2 YYREEE (reference sequence). V lost 1 base, J lost 8 bases, and 9 bases lay in between. CDR3 protein: CASSLPDRGYTF. Here the CDR3 DNA reads TGTGCCAGCAGCTTGCCAGACAGGGGCTACACCTTC.

This clone was detected a few times. V gene TRBV2 combines with J gene TRBJ2-2, with TRBD1 matching over 9 bases. There are 16 residues in the CDR3. V gave up 7 bases and J gave up 6 bases; unmatched junction bases: 12. Germline CDR1 is SNHLY and CDR2 is FYNNEI. For the CDR3, the DNA is TGTGCCAGCACCAAAGTTGGGACAGGGTTGGCCGGGGAGCTGTTTTTT. Translation gives CASTKVGTGLAGELFF.

V gene TRBV7-2 combines with J gene TRBJ1-2; possible D gene TRBD1, 6 bases. The CDR3 is 14 amino acids. V was trimmed by 1 base and J by 7 bases, leaving 13 bases between them. Germline lookup yields CDR1 SGHTA and CDR2 FQGNSA. CDR3 protein: CASSLGPTGRGYTF. The CDR3 DNA reads as TGTGCCAGCAGCTTAGGCCCGACAGGTCGTGGCTACACCTTC.

This rearrangement joins TRBV19 to TRBJ2-2; 9 positions agree with TRBD1. This CDR3 contains 14 residues. V gave up 6 bases and J gave up 5 bases; unmatched junction bases: 4. Germline V gene data show CDR1 as LNHDA and CDR2 as SQIVND (reference sequence). DNA for the CDR3: TGTGCCAGTAGCAACAGGGGGCAGACCGGGGAGCTGTTTTTT. As protein: CASSNRGQTGELFF.

The chain combines TRBV6-6 with TRBJ2-3; 8 bases are shared with TRBD2. Trimming took 1 base from V and 4 from J; bases not matched to a gene: 7. This CDR3 has 16 residues. CDR1 is MNHNY, CDR2 SVGAGI, per germline (reference sequence). Written as DNA, the CDR3 is TGTGCCAGCAGTTACTTTCGGGGGGGCGTAGCAGATACGCAGTATTTT. It is translated as CASSYFRGGVADTQYF.

The V call is TRBV10-3, the J call TRBJ1-1, with 7 bases that match TRBD1. V trimming: 3 bases; J trimming: 0 bases; junction bases outside the gene matches: 4. The CDR3 runs 15 residues. CDR1 and CDR2 (germline): ENHRY, SYGVKD. The CDR3 here is CAISDRDSMNTEAFF. In nucleotides, the CDR3 is TGTGCCATCAGTGACCGGGACAGTATGAACACTGAAGCTTTCTTT.

The V and J genes are TRBV19 and TRBJ2-3, with a tentative D call TRBD1 (6 bases). Trimming stripped 3 bases from V and 3 bases from J, with 10 bases between. The CDR3 length is 14 residues. Germline CDR1 LNHDA, CDR2 SQIVND (reference sequence). The CDR3 DNA is TGTGCCAGTAGTATGGGGCAGGGGACAGATACGCAGTATTTT. It encodes CASSMGQGTDTQYF.

The rearrangement joins TRBV19 to TRBJ2-5, with 7 bases fitting TRBD1. Looked up from germline, CDR1 is LNHDA and CDR2 is SQIVND (reference sequence). V gave up 6 bases and J gave up 4 bases; unmatched junction bases: 11. The CDR3 has 15 residues. CDR3 region: CASSPPRTGGETQYF. CDR3 bases: TGTGCCAGTAGCCCCCCACGGACAGGAGGAGAGACCCAGTACTTC.

This chain joins TRBV6-1 and TRBJ2-7; the match to TRBD1 covers 8 bases. Germline CDR1 is MNHNS and CDR2 is SASEGT. The CDR3 spans 13 residues. Trimming cost V 7 bases and J 3 bases; bases outside gene matches: 5. Here the CDR3 DNA reads TGTGCCAGCATCAGGACAGGGAGCTACGAGCAGTACTTC. This translates into CASIRTGSYEQYF.

The chain links TRBV2 to TRBJ1-2; TRBD1 matches at 9 bases. Trimming took 8 bases from V and 5 from J; bases not matched to a gene: 9. The CDR3 totals 14 residues. Germline V lookup: CDR1 SNHLY, CDR2 FYNNEI. The CDR3 bases are TGTGCCAGCCTGAGAGAAGACAGGGGGTATGGCTACACCTTC. Protein sequence: CASLREDRGYGYTF.

In the case of this clone: At one of its ends the junction is not consistent with the germline gene, which may arise from a read error. The chain employs TRBV20-1 and TRBJ1-4; D perhaps matches TRBD1 (6 bases). Germline CDR1 and CDR2: DFQATT and SNEGSKA (reference sequence). The CDR3 spans 11 residues. CDR3 bases: TGCAGTGCTGGACCCCCTGGACAGTACTCTTTT. Translating gives CSAGPPGQYSF.

The chain joins TRBV28 to TRBJ2-1, with TRBD2 identical over 10 bases. This CDR3 is 15 amino acids long. CDR1 and CDR2 from the germline V gene are MDHEN and SYDVKM. The trim removed 5 bases at V and 6 bases at J, leaving 7 bases unmatched. The CDR3 DNA is TGTGCCAGCAGTCCAAGCGGGGGGGCCTTCAATGAGCAGTTCTTC. Translating gives CASSPSGGAFNEQFF. Complete variable domain (other parts from reference TRBV28 and TRBJ2-1): DVKVTQSSRYLVKRTGEKVFLECVQDMDHENMFWYRQDPGLGLRLIYFSYDVKMKEKGDIPEGYSVSREKKERFSLILESASTNQTSMYLCASSPSGGAFNEQFFGPGTRLTVL.

The chain couples TRBV6-5 to TRBJ1-2, with D unresolved. CDR1 and CDR2 from the germline V gene are MNHEY and SVGAGI. The V end lost 5 bases, the J end lost 1 base, and 8 bases lay between the germline ends. The CDR3 has 13 amino acids. In nucleotides, the CDR3 is TGTGCCAGCAGTCGAAATGATAACTATGGCTACACCTTC. Translated: CASSRNDNYGYTF.

The genes are TRBV5-4 and TRBJ2-5; D remains ambiguous. This CDR3 contains 14 residues. Germline V gives CDR1 SGHNT, CDR2 YYREEE (reference sequence). With 1 base removed from V and 4 bases from J, the gap between germline ends came to 11 bases. The CDR3 loop reads CASSLRQVPETQYF. The CDR3 nucleotides read TGTGCCAGCAGCTTGAGGCAGGTACCAGAGACCCAGTACTTC.

This chain uses TRBV7-9 with TRBJ1-4; D is uncertain. This CDR3 spans 14 amino acids. CDR1 and CDR2 from the germline V gene are SEHNR and FQNEAQ (reference sequence). Trimming removed 2 bases at V and 4 bases at J, with 8 bases between. The CDR3 spells CASSLNSDNEKLFF. CDR3 nucleotide sequence: TGTGCCAGCAGCTTAAACAGCGATAATGAAAAACTGTTTTTT.